One T cell receptor (beta chain) is described in this entry. The antigen remains undetermined. The read terminates 3 residues before the CDR3 end, so the remaining end is supplied by the germline J gene. Each participant carried one incident cervical HPV16 infection only. The data were obtained in a study of T cells in women clearing cervical HPV infection. As for the study in general: HLA type could not be excluded as a confounder. General study findings and limits: CIN3+ cases had significantly higher TCR richness than controls; evenness did not differ.

TCRdb's table, derived via immunoSEQ multiplex PCR, lists solely in-frame clones and lacks some. Recorded for this sample: fewer than 50,000 clones. The CDR3 spans 12 residues. Looked up from germline, CDR1 is DFQATT and CDR2 is SNEGSKA (reference sequence). Trimming shortened V by 0 bases and J by 5 bases, and 7 bases separated the two germline ends. The sequence derives from a woman between 18 and 75 years old with a cervical HPV16 infection that either progressed to CIN3+ or cleared (not recorded which). The sample taken for sequencing was blood buffy coat. This chain connects TRBV20-1 to TRBJ1-2; no firm D call. The CDR3 bases that were read are TGCAGTGCTAGAGATTATCAGTATGGC. Amino acids: CSARDYQYG. The full CDR3 protein reads CSARDYQYGYTF.